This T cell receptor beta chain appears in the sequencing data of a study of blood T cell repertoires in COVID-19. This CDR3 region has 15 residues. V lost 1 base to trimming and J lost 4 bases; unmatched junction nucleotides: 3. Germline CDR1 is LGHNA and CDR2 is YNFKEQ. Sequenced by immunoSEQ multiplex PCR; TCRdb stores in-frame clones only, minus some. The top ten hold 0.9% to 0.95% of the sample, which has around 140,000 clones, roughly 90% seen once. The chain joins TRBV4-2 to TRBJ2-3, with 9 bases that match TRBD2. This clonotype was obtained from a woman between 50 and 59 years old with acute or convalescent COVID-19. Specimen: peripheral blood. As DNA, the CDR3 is TGTGCCAGCAGCCAAGGCGGGAGGGCCGCAGATACGCAGTATTTT. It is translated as CASSQGGRAADTQYF.